The sequence of this T cell receptor (beta chain) was determined in a study of blood T cells in healthy people across ages. Germline V CDR1 and CDR2: DFQATT, SNEGSKA (reference sequence). The junction had 11 bases not matched to a gene; V was cut back by 0 bases and J by 2 bases. The length of the CDR3 is 18 residues. A second PCR, run for about 7 to 11 cycles, used a sample-barcoded 5' primer plus a J-beta primer mix. TCRdb re-called the 5' RACE reads through MiXCR, storing one row per CDR3 protein. The table has some 1.4 million distinct CDR3 sequences, roughly 40% seen once. Points from the study as a whole: Possibly, changes in expanded clonotypes were confounded because donor CMV status was unknown.

Isolating PBMCs gave at least 6.5 million of these cells per sample. This clonotype has a handful of counts. No antigen is known for it. The specimen was blood. This receptor was taken from a woman aged 18-35 years in good health. The V and J genes are TRBV20-1 and TRBJ2-3; TRBD2 agrees at 10 bases. Here the CDR3 reads CSAREKGRTSGATDTQYF. In nucleotides, the CDR3 is TGCAGTGCTAGAGAAAAGGGTAGAACTAGCGGGGCCACAGATACGCAGTATTTT.